This T cell receptor beta chain originates from a study of blood T cell repertoires in COVID-19. Across the whole study: Both acute and convalescent COVID-19 samples were obtained from the United States, Italy and Spain.

Repertoires were generated with immunoSEQ multiplex PCR, while TCRdb's copy carries only in-frame clones and drops some. The sample contains 150,000 to 200,000 clones, around 89% of which appear only once. Germline V gives CDR1 SGHKS, CDR2 YYEKEE (reference sequence). Trimming stripped 4 bases from V and 2 bases from J, with 16 bases between. The CDR3 consists of 16 residues. The chain is built from TRBV5-5 and TRBJ1-5, with D unclear. Sequencing used peripheral blood. This TCR was sampled from a man aged 50 to 60 with acute or convalescent COVID-19. CDR3 DNA: TGTGCCAGCAGCCCTCGGACCTCGGAGGGCAATCAGCCCCAGCATTTT. The encoded protein is CASSPRTSEGNQPQHF.